This TCR beta chain was captured by sequencing in a study of identical twins. This clonotype was found many times. Its target is not known. CDR1 is SQVTM, CDR2 ANQGSEA, per germline. CDR3 length: 15 amino acids. V was pared by 4 bases and J by 0 bases, with 15 bases between. Regarding the study as a whole: Models predicted less out-of-frame TCR alpha sharing in monozygotic twins than was found.

Using its own MiXCR run on the 5' RACE reads, TCRdb lists one record per CDR3 protein. Of some 600,000 distinct CDR3 sequences in the sample, about 7.6% are singletons; the top ten hold 1.6%. The same data also contributed to another study, on yellow fever vaccine responses in identical twins.

This chain links TRBV29-1 with TRBJ2-5; unclear D gene. Sequenced sample: PBMCs. This clonotype was obtained from a woman in her late teens or twenties in good health. CDR3 sequence: CSVVYGVGYQETQYF. The CDR3 DNA reads TGCAGCGTTGTGTACGGAGTGGGGTACCAAGAGACCCAGTACTTC.